This T cell receptor beta chain is from a study of T cell responses to AZD1222 COVID-19 vaccine. Study-level background: Second doses at about 4 or about 12 weeks were pooled. Study observations and caveats: Mapped onto spike, vaccine-associated CD4 TCRs spanned it and were dominant at 160-218 and 743-854.

Some clones are missing from TCRdb's copy, which holds only in-frame ones; the method was immunoSEQ multiplex PCR. The table shows 50,000 to 65,000 clones, with about 90% occurring only once. CDR3 size: 14 residues. V was cut by 4 bases and J by 6 bases, with 17 bases left in between. Germline CDR1 SGHRS, CDR2 YFSETQ. This clone was counted between two and nine times. Antigen unknown. This TCR derives from an adult in good health. The chain combines TRBV5-1 with TRBJ2-7; maybe TRBD2 (6 bases). The sample in question was peripheral blood, obtained on day 0 of AZD1222 vaccination. CDR3 nucleotide sequence: TGCGCCAGCAGCAGCGGGCAGGATAGCTTCGAGCAGTACTTC. It codes for CASSSGQDSFEQYF.